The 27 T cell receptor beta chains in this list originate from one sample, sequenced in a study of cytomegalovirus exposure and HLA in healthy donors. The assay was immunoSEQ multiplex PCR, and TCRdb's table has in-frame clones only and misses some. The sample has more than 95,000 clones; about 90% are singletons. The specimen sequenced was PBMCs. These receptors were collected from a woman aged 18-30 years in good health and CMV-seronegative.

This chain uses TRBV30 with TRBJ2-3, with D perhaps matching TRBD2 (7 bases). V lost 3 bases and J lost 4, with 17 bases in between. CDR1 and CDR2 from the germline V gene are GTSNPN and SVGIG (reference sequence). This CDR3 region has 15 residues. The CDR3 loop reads CAWSGRGGRADTQYF. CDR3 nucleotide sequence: TGTGCCTGGAGCGGTAGGGGGGGCCGGGCAGATACGCAGTATTTT.

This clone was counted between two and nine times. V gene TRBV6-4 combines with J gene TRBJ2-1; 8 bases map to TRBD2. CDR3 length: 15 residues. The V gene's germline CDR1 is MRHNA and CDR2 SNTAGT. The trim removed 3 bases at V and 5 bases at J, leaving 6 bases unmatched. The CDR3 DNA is TGTGCCAGCAGTGAGGGCCGGGGGGGAGACAATGAGCAGTTCTTC. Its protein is CASSEGRGGDNEQFF.

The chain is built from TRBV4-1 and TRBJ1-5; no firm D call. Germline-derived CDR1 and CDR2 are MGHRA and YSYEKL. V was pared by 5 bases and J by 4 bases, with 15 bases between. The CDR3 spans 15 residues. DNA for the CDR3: TGCGCCAGCAGCGCGGAGGCGGCGGTAAATCAGCCCCAGCATTTT. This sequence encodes CASSAEAAVNQPQHF.

CDR3 sequence (DNA): TGTGCCAGTAGTATAGCAGCGACAGCAACTAATGAAAAACTGTTTTTT. This codes for CASSIAATATNEKLFF. The chain has TRBV19 and TRBJ1-4, with a weak D call TRBD1 (5 bases). This CDR3 region has 16 residues. The ends were cut back, 1 base at V and 0 bases at J, with 9 bases in the middle. From germline, CDR1 is LNHDA and CDR2 SQIVND (reference sequence).

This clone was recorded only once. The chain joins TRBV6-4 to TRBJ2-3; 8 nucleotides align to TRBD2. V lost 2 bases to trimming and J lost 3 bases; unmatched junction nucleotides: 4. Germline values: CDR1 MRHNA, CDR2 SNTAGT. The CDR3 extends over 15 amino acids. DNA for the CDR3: TGTGCCAGCAGTGACGAGCGGGGGCCTACAGATACGCAGTATTTT. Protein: CASSDERGPTDTQYF.

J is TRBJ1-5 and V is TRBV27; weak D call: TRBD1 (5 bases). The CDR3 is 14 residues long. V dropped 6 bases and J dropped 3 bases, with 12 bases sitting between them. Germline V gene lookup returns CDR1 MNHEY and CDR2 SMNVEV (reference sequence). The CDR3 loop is CASRMGPNNQPQHF. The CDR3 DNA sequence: TGTGCCAGCAGAATGGGGCCGAACAATCAGCCCCAGCATTTT.

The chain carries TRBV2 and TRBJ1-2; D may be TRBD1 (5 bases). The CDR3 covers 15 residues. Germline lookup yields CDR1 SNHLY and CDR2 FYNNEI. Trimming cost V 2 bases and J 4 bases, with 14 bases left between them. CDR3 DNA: TGTGCCAGCAGTGAATCCCAGGGTAGTCTCTATGGCTACACCTTC. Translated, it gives CASSESQGSLYGYTF.

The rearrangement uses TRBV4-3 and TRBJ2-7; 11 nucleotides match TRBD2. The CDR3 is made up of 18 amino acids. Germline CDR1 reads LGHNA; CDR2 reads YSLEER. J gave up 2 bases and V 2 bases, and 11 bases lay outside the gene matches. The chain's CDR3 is CASSQFYGTSGRTYEQYF. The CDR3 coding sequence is TGCGCCAGCAGCCAATTCTACGGGACTAGCGGCCGGACCTACGAGCAGTACTTC.

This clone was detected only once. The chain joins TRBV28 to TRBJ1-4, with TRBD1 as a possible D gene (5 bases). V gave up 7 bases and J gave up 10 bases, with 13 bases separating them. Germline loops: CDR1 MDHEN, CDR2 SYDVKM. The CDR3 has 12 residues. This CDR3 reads CASKEGSGKLFF. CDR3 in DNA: TGTGCCAGCAAGGAGGGGTCCGGAAAACTGTTTTTT.

The CDR3 reads CATDRGGQGAGELFF. For the CDR3, the DNA is TGTGCCACCGATAGAGGAGGACAGGGAGCCGGGGAGCTGTTTTTT. The chain employs TRBV6-1 and TRBJ2-2, with TRBD1 matching 8 bases. The junction had 13 bases not matched to a gene; V was cut back by 10 bases and J by 6 bases. The CDR3 extends over 15 amino acids. Germline CDR1 reads MNHNS; CDR2 reads SASEGT.

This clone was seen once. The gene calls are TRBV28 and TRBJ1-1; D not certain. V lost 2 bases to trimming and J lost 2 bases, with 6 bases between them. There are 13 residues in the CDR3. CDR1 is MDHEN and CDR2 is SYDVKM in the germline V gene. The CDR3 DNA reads TGTGCCAGCAGTTTAACATCAAACACTGAAGCTTTCTTT. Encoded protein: CASSLTSNTEAFF.

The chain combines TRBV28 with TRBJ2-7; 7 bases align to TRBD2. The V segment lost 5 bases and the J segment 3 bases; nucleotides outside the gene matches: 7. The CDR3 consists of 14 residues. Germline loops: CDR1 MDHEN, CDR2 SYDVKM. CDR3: CASSLVGGNYEQYF. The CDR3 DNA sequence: TGTGCCAGCAGTCTGGTGGGAGGGAACTACGAGCAGTACTTC.

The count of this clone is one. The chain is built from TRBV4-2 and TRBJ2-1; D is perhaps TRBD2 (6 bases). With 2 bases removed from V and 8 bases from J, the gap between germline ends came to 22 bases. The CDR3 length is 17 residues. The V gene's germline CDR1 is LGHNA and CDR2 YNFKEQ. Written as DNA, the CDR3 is TGTGCCAGCAGCCAATACACGGGACTCGACGTGTGGTATGAGCAGTTCTTC. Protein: CASSQYTGLDVWYEQFF.

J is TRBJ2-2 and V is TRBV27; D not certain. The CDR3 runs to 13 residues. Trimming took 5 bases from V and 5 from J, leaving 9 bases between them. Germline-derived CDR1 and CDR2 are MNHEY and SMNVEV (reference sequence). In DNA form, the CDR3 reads TGTGCCAGCAGTCCCGTAGTAACCGGGGAGCTGTTTTTT. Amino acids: CASSPVVTGELFF.

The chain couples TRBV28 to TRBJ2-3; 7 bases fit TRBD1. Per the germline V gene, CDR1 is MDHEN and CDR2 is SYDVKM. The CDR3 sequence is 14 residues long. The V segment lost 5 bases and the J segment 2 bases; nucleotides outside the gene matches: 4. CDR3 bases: TGTGCCAGCAGTCCAGGGGGAGACACAGATACGCAGTATTTT. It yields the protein CASSPGGDTDTQYF.

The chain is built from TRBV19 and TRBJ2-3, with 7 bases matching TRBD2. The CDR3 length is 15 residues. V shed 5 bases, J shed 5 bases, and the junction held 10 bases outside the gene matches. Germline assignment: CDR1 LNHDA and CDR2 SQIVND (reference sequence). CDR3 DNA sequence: TGTGCCAGTAGTCTCCCGGGACTATCTGGAGATACGCAGTATTTT. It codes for CASSLPGLSGDTQYF.

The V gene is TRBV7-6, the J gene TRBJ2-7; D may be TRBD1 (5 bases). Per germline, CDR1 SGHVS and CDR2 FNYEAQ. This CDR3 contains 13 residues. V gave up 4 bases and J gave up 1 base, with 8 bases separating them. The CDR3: CASSSRGSYEQYF. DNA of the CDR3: TGTGCCAGCAGCTCTAGGGGTTCCTACGAGCAGTACTTC.

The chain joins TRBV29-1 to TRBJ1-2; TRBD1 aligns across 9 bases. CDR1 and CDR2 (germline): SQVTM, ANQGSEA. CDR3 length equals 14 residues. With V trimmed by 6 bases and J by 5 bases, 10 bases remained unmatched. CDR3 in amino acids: CSVGTGNRPYGYTF. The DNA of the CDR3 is TGCAGCGTGGGGACAGGGAACCGTCCTTATGGCTACACCTTC. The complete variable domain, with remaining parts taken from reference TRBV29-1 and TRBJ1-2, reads SAVISQKPSRDICQRGTSLTIQCQVDSQVTMMFWYRQQPGQSLTLIATANQGSEATYESGFVIDKFPISRPNLTFSTLTVSNMSPEDSSIYLCSVGTGNRPYGYTFGSGTRLTVV.

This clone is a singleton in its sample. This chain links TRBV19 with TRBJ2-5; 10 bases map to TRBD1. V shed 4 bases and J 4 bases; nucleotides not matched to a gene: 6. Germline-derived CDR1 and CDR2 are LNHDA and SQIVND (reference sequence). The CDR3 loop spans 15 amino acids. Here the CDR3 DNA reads TGTGCCAGTAGTACCGTGACAGGGGGCTCAGAGACCCAGTACTTC. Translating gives CASSTVTGGSETQYF.

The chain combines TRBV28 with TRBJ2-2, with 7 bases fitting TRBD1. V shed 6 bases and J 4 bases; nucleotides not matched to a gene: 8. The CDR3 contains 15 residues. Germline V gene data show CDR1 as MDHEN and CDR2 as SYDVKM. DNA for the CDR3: TGTGCCAGCAGCGGAACAGGGGTCCTCACCGGGGAGCTGTTTTTT. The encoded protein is CASSGTGVLTGELFF.

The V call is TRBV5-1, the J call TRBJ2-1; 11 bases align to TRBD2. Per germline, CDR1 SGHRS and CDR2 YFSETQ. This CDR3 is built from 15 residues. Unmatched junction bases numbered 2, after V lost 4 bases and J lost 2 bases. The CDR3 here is CASSGTSGAYNEQFF. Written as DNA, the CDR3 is TGCGCCAGCAGCGGGACTAGCGGAGCCTACAATGAGCAGTTCTTC.

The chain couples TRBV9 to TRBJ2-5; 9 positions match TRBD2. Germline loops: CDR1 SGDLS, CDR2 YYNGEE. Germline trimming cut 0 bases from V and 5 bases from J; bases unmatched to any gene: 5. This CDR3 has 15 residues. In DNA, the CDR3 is TGTGCCAGCAGCGTAGCGGCGGGAGGGCTGGAGACCCAGTACTTC. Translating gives CASSVAAGGLETQYF.

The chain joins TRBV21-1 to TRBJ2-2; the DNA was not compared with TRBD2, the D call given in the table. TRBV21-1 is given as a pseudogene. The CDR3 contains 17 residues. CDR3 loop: CASSKGSVEENTGELFF. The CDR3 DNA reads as TGTGCCAGCAGCAAAGGTTCCGTTGAGGAGAACACCGGGGAGCTGTTTTTT.

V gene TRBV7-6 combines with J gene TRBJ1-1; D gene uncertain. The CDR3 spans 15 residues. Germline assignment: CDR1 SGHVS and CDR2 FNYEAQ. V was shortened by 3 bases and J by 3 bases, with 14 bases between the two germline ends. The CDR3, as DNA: TGTGCCAGCAGCTTGGGTACAGAGCTCTACACTGAAGCTTTCTTT. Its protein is CASSLGTELYTEAFF.

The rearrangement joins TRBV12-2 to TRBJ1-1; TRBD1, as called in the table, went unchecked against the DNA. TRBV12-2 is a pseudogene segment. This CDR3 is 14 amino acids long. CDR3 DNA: TGTGCAAGTCGCTGGGGACAGTTTGTTGATCAAGCTTTCTTT. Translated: CASRWGQFVDQAFF.

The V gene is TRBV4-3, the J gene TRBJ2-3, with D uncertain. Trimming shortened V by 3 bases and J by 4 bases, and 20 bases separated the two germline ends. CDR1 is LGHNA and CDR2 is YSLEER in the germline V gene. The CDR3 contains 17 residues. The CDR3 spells CASSQLRVSNLADTQYF. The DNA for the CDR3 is TGCGCCAGCAGCCAGCTTCGGGTCTCTAACCTCGCAGATACGCAGTATTTT.

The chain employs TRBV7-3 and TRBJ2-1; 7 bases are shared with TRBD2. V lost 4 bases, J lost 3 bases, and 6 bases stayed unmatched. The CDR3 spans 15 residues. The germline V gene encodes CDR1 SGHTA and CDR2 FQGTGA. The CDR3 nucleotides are TGTGCCAGCAGCTCCCCCGGGACTAACTACAATGAGCAGTTCTTC. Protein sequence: CASSSPGTNYNEQFF.